This is a list of T cell receptor beta chains from one sample in a study of T cell responses to AZD1222 COVID-19 vaccine. Using immunoSEQ multiplex PCR, the repertoire was profiled, and TCRdb retains in-frame clones only, with some absent. The table has more than 85,000 clones, more than 75% seen once. This sample comprised peripheral blood, obtained on day 0 of AZD1222 vaccination. These receptors all come from an adult in good health. CDR3s include the opening cysteine and the closing phenylalanine or tryptophan. Each record gives: V gene, J gene, CDR3 protein.

>TRBV7-2|TRBJ2-2
CASSESGHGTGELFF
>TRBV5-8|TRBJ1-1
CASRPSDFTEAFF
>TRBV27|TRBJ2-2
CASSPLHSDRGRTGELFF
>TRBV28|TRBJ1-2
CASSLVGYNGYTF
>TRBV19|TRBJ1-6
CASSRQGARHSPLHF
>TRBV27|TRBJ1-2
CASTSFVGGGYTF
>TRBV5-4|TRBJ2-5
CASSQARGSRETQYF
>TRBV6-5|TRBJ2-7
CASSYRWTGSDEQYF
>TRBV6-1|TRBJ2-2
CASSRGQNTGELFF
>TRBV7-3|TRBJ2-3
CASSLTDRPDTQYF
>TRBV19|TRBJ1-1
CASTLTGGGRTEAFF
>TRBV10-3|TRBJ2-3
CAIEASPTDTQYF
>TRBV7-8|TRBJ2-7
CASSARGVSYEQYF
>TRBV7-2|TRBJ1-3
CASSFGQGSSGNTIYF
>TRBV2|TRBJ2-1
CASSEVKGDEQFF
>TRBV6-5|TRBJ2-2
CASEGLTGELFF
>TRBV4-2|TRBJ1-1
CASSPTPGDSLRDTEAFF
>TRBV7-9|TRBJ1-1
CASSLGGRVMNTEAFF
>TRBV27|TRBJ2-5
CASTTLRRRQETQYF
>TRBV27|TRBJ1-4
CASSRDRANNEKLFF
>TRBV3-1/TRBV3-2|TRBJ2-1
CASSQGPQRRLYNEQFF
>TRBV2|TRBJ1-2
CASRSGTGVNYGYTF
>TRBV6-5|TRBJ1-1
CASSYSRENTEAFF
>TRBV2|TRBJ2-3
CASSDHLGVGTDTQYF
>TRBV5-6|TRBJ1-1
CASSLGALNTEAFF
>TRBV5-4|TRBJ2-7
CASSSGGTGSGEQYF
>TRBV19|TRBJ2-5
CASSRAIEETQYF
>TRBV18|TRBJ1-2
CASSPRQGPPDGYTF
>TRBV7-3|TRBJ1-1
CASSLRGRVWDTEAFF
>TRBV11-2|TRBJ1-1
CASSLDPSGYRDDNTEAFF
>TRBV6-2/TRBV6-3|TRBJ2-5
CASSYSELHQETQYF
>TRBV30|TRBJ2-7
CAWGDRDEQYF
>TRBV6-6|TRBJ1-6
CASRKQGLLLSPLHF
>TRBV10-1|TRBJ1-1
CASKRVWANTEAFF
>TRBV4-1|TRBJ2-1
CASSRFSGFEQFF
>TRBV2|TRBJ1-5
CASRWDGPAGPQHF
>TRBV5-1|TRBJ2-7
CASSRDSYEQYF
>TRBV5-1|TRBJ1-2
CASSSGQSNYGYTF
>TRBV12-3/TRBV12-4|TRBJ1-1
CASRGQYPTEAFF
>TRBV5-1|TRBJ2-2
CASFSGGASGELFF
>TRBV28|TRBJ1-1
CASSSMAGPEAFF
>TRBV5-6|TRBJ2-3
CASSLELAGVTDTQYF